One sample yielded the 30 T cell receptor beta chains listed below, sequenced in a study of T-cell reconstitution after alpha-beta-depleted transplantation in children. The TCRbeta library incorporated unique molecular identifiers. TCRdb fed the PCR reads into MiXCR, producing one record per CDR3 protein. The profile shows 500,000 to 650,000 distinct CDR3 sequences, about 10% of them singletons. This specimen was PBMCs, mostly from graft donor cells, taken 180 days after TCRalphabeta/CD19-depleted stem cell transplant. The source of these receptors is a female patient under 10 years old who had a stem cell transplant for aplastic anemia, so the T cells may come from the graft donor.

Only a few counts were recorded for this clonotype. V and J are TRBV20-1 and TRBJ2-7; D gene unclear. Trimming took 0 bases from V and 1 from J, leaving 22 bases between them. The CDR3 loop spans 18 amino acids. Germline V CDR1 and CDR2: DFQATT, SNEGSKA (reference sequence). The CDR3 spells CSARDRSEHSRRSYEQYF. The CDR3, as DNA: TGCAGTGCTAGAGATAGGTCAGAACACTCCCGAAGGTCCTACGAGCAGTACTTC.

This rearrangement joins TRBV29-1 to TRBJ2-7; the D is unclear. Germline V gene data show CDR1 as SQVTM and CDR2 as ANQGSEA. Trimming left V 4 bases short and J 3 bases short, with 7 bases between. The CDR3 contains 11 residues. CDR3 coding DNA: TGCAGCGTTGGTGAGGACTACGAGCAGTACGTC. Protein sequence: CSVGEDYEQYV.

The chain joins TRBV10-3 to TRBJ2-3; 11 bases are a match to TRBD2. CDR1 ENHRY and CDR2 SYGVKD come from the germline V gene. This CDR3 contains 17 residues. Unmatched junction bases numbered 6, after V lost 0 bases and J lost 4 bases. CDR3 coding DNA: TGTGCCATCAGTGAGTCGATCCGACTAGCGGGACCAGATACGCAGTATTTT. Its protein is CAISESIRLAGPDTQYF.

This chain links TRBV7-6 with TRBJ2-5, with D uncertain. V dropped 3 bases and J dropped 5 bases, with 13 bases sitting between them. Germline CDR1 reads SGHVS; CDR2 reads FNYEAQ. The CDR3 consists of 14 residues. The DNA of the CDR3 is TGTGCCAGCAGCTTTCATACCAATTGGGAGACCCAGTACTTC. Protein product: CASSFHTNWETQYF.

The chain carries TRBV14 and TRBJ2-5; TRBD1 agrees at 8 bases. Per germline, CDR1 SGHDN and CDR2 FVKESK. This CDR3 contains 20 residues. The V segment lost 2 bases and the J segment 2 bases; nucleotides outside the gene matches: 19. The CDR3, as DNA: TGTGCCAGCAGCCAATACGCCGGGACAGGTCACGTAAGCAGACAAGAGACCCAGTACTTC. It specifies CASSQYAGTGHVSRQETQYF.

This clonotype was detected only a few times. This chain joins TRBV7-2 and TRBJ2-1; D is unresolved. From germline, CDR1 is SGHTA and CDR2 FQGNSA. This CDR3 has 15 residues. The germline V and J ends were trimmed by 5 bases and 3 bases, with 14 bases remaining between them. The CDR3 DNA sequence: TGTGCCAGCAGCCTTAGACCGAACTACTACAATGAGCAGTTCTTC. Protein product: CASSLRPNYYNEQFF.

This clonotype was picked up a small number of times. V is TRBV30 and J is TRBJ2-3; 10 nucleotides agree with TRBD2. V shed 4 bases, J shed 2 bases, and the junction held 3 bases outside the gene matches. Per the germline V gene, CDR1 is GTSNPN and CDR2 is SVGIG (reference sequence). The CDR3 covers 14 residues. CDR3 sequence (DNA): TGTGCCTGGACTAGCGGGAGTCTCACAGATACGCAGTATTTT. It specifies CAWTSGSLTDTQYF. Supplemented by reference TRBV30 and TRBJ2-3, the full variable domain reads SQTIHQWPATLVQPVGSPLSLECTVEGTSNPNLYWYRQAAGRGLQLLFYSVGIGQISSEVPQNLSASRPQDRQFILSSKKLLLSDSGFYLCAWTSGSLTDTQYFGPGTRLTVL.

There are many counts of this clonotype. The J gene is TRBJ2-1, the V gene TRBV12-3 or TRBV12-4; 10 bases are shared with TRBD2. The CDR3 is 14 amino acids. V was pared by 1 base and J by 9 bases, with 3 bases of the junction left unmatched. CDR3 bases: TGTGCCAGCAGTTTAGTACTAGCGGGAACTGAGCAGTTCTTC. It is translated as CASSLVLAGTEQFF.

This clonotype was detected ten times or more. The chain joins TRBV12-3 or TRBV12-4 to TRBJ2-3, with D perhaps matching TRBD2 (6 bases). The CDR3 consists of 15 residues. Trimming removed 3 bases from V and 0 bases from J, with 10 bases in between. The CDR3 reads CASSFTGTSTDTQYF. The CDR3 region has the DNA TGTGCCAGCAGTTTCACCGGGACTAGCACAGATACGCAGTATTTT.

The chain is built from TRBV5-1 and TRBJ1-3, with D uncertain. V was clipped by 0 bases and J by 3 bases, with 7 bases between them. This CDR3 has 14 residues. Germline lookup yields CDR1 SGHRS and CDR2 YFSETQ. CDR3 sequence (DNA): TGCGCCAGCAGCTTGGGATGGAGTGGAAACACCATATATTTT. Its protein product is CASSLGWSGNTIYF.

In this sample, this clonotype turned up a few times. For the CDR3, the DNA is TGTGCCAGCAGCCATGCGGCTCCCGGGGAGCTGTTTTTT. Amino acid sequence: CASSHAAPGELFF. The rearrangement links TRBV3-1 to TRBJ2-2; D call uncertain. V lost 3 bases, J lost 6 bases, and 8 bases lay in between. Germline-derived CDR1 and CDR2 are LGHDT and YNNKEL (reference sequence). The CDR3 runs 13 residues.

Only a few counts were recorded for this clonotype. V usage is TRBV27 and J usage is TRBJ2-1, with D perhaps matching TRBD1 (6 bases). Germline assignment: CDR1 MNHEY and CDR2 SMNVEV (reference sequence). This CDR3 has 13 amino acids. Trimming left V 9 bases short and J 5 bases short, with 14 bases between. The CDR3 DNA reads as TGTGCCAGAAGATGGGACACCCACAATGAGCAGTTCTTC. It specifies CARRWDTHNEQFF.

The table lists this clonotype with a few counts. The chain employs TRBV5-6 and TRBJ2-7; the D is unclear. CDR3 length equals 13 residues. The germline V gene has CDR1 SGHDT and CDR2 YYEEEE. Trimming shortened V by 7 bases and J by 0 bases, and 11 bases separated the two germline ends. CDR3 nucleotide sequence: TGTGCCAGCCACGCCGTAGGCTCCTACGAGCAGTACGTC. It translates to CASHAVGSYEQYV.

The rearrangement uses TRBV5-6 and TRBJ2-5; TRBD1 aligns across 8 bases. Unmatched junction bases numbered 7, after V lost 4 bases and J lost 5 bases. Germline assignment: CDR1 SGHDT and CDR2 YYEEEE. The CDR3 contains 14 residues. In DNA form, the CDR3 reads TGTGCCAGCAGCCCAGGGGGCTTATTTGAGACCCAGTACTTC. Its translation: CASSPGGLFETQYF.

J is TRBJ2-3 and V is TRBV20-1; 7 nucleotides align to TRBD2. The CDR3 length is 14 residues. Trimming took 7 bases from V and 6 from J; bases not matched to a gene: 13. Germline V lookup: CDR1 DFQATT, CDR2 SNEGSKA (reference sequence). CDR3 nucleotides: TGCAGTGTTCCGGTGGCGGGAGTCCCCGATACGCAGTATTTT. The encoded protein is CSVPVAGVPDTQYF.

A few counts support this clonotype. The CDR3 bases are TGTGCCAGCAGCGGAGGAGCTGAAGCTTTCTTT. Protein: CASSGGAEAFF. The chain is built from TRBV9 and TRBJ1-1; D uncertain. This CDR3 region has 11 residues. CDR1 and CDR2 (germline): SGDLS, YYNGEE. The ends were cut back, 3 bases at V and 6 bases at J, with 6 bases in the middle.

J is TRBJ2-1 and V is TRBV4-2; TRBD2 might be the D (5 bases). V lost 4 bases and J 4 bases, leaving 17 bases between the germline ends. CDR1 is LGHNA and CDR2 is YNFKEQ in the germline V gene. The CDR3 extends over 16 amino acids. CDR3 region: CASSPGLSRGYNEQFF. CDR3 sequence (DNA): TGTGCCAGCAGCCCCGGACTCTCTCGGGGTTACAATGAGCAGTTCTTC.

The chain combines TRBV5-1 with TRBJ2-3, with 10 bases identical to TRBD2. The J segment lost 11 bases and the V segment lost 2 bases, leaving 17 bases of the junction unmatched. The CDR3 sequence is 17 residues long. CDR1 is SGHRS, CDR2 YFSETQ, per germline. The CDR3 region is CASSFSLAASGSGGQYF. DNA of the CDR3: TGCGCCAGCAGCTTCAGCCTAGCGGCTAGCGGGAGTGGCGGGCAGTATTTT.

V and J are TRBV4-3 and TRBJ2-7; TRBD2 aligns across 7 bases. CDR1 LGHNA and CDR2 YSLEER come from the germline V gene. This CDR3 contains 16 residues. Trimming removed 1 base from V and 7 bases from J; junction bases left unmatched: 13. The CDR3 region is CASSQGVSGLSGEQYF. CDR3 DNA: TGCGCCAGCAGCCAAGGAGTTAGCGGGCTATCGGGGGAGCAGTACTTC.

There are many counts of this clonotype. The chain employs TRBV12-3 or TRBV12-4 and TRBJ1-1, with no clear D. V was shortened by 5 bases and J by 7 bases, with 14 bases between the two germline ends. The CDR3 is 13 amino acids. The DNA of the CDR3 is TGTGCCAGCAGTCCCCTAAGGGTGGGTGAAGCTTTCTTT. Translating gives CASSPLRVGEAFF.

This sequence joins TRBV6-5 and TRBJ2-7; D is perhaps TRBD2 (6 bases). V lost 2 bases and J lost 3, with 14 bases in between. CDR3 length: 15 amino acids. The germline V gene has CDR1 MNHEY and CDR2 SVGAGI. For the CDR3, the DNA is TGTGCCAGCAGTTACCAAGGGACTGGGGTCTACGAGCAGTACTTC. Protein sequence: CASSYQGTGVYEQYF.

V and J are TRBV7-2 and TRBJ2-1; D call uncertain. V lost 0 bases, J lost 8 bases, and 8 bases lay in between. The CDR3 is 13 residues long. The germline CDR1 and CDR2 sequences are SGHTA and FQGNSA. The CDR3 here is CASSLASSDEQFF. The DNA for the CDR3 is TGTGCCAGCAGCTTAGCCTCCTCCGATGAGCAGTTCTTC.

The J gene is TRBJ2-5, the V gene TRBV18; D call uncertain. The CDR3 consists of 13 residues. V was shortened by 2 bases and J by 5 bases, with 9 bases between the two germline ends. CDR1 is KGHSH and CDR2 is LQKENI in the germline V gene. This CDR3 is CASSPWASETQYF. The CDR3 nucleotides are TGTGCCAGCTCACCATGGGCTAGTGAGACCCAGTACTTC.

V and J are TRBV11-2 and TRBJ1-2; D not certain. Germline values: CDR1 SGHAT, CDR2 FQNNGV. V was pared by 1 base and J by 8 bases, with 11 bases between. The CDR3 has 13 residues. The CDR3 coding sequence is TGTGCCAGCAGCTTAGTGGGCCTGGGGGGCTACACCTTC. Translation gives CASSLVGLGGYTF.

This clonotype has a handful of counts. CDR3 loop: CASSLRPAGYTF. The CDR3 bases are TGTGCCAGCAGTTTACGCCCAGCCGGCTACACCTTC. This sequence joins TRBV28 and TRBJ1-2; no clear D gene. Germline V gene sequence: CDR1 MDHEN, CDR2 SYDVKM. V lost 2 bases, J lost 8 bases, and 9 bases lay in between. The length of the CDR3 is 12 residues.

This chain links TRBV20-1 with TRBJ1-2; D may be TRBD1 (6 bases). The CDR3 has 12 residues. The V end lost 5 bases, the J end lost 1 base, and 8 bases lay between the germline ends. The V gene's germline CDR1 is DFQATT and CDR2 SNEGSKA (reference sequence). Here the CDR3 DNA reads TGCAGTGCTTTGGACAGTAACTATGGCTACACCTTC. Translating it yields CSALDSNYGYTF.

This sequence joins TRBV5-1 and TRBJ2-5; 8 nucleotides agree with TRBD1. Germline CDR1 and CDR2: SGHRS and YFSETQ. The CDR3 contains 17 residues. Trimming removed 3 bases from V and 5 bases from J; junction bases left unmatched: 15. The CDR3 sequence is CASSSAGTGTPWETQYF. In DNA form, the CDR3 reads TGCGCCAGCAGCTCCGCCGGGACAGGAACCCCTTGGGAGACCCAGTACTTC.

The chain is built from TRBV5-1 and TRBJ2-5; perhaps TRBD2 as D (6 bases). The germline gives CDR1 SGHRS, CDR2 YFSETQ. The V gene lost 1 base and the J gene lost 6 bases, with 25 bases spanning the gap. The CDR3 consists of 18 residues. CDR3 sequence: CASSLTIAVVNGGKTQYF. The CDR3 DNA reads as TGCGCCAGCAGCTTGACCATAGCGGTAGTGAACGGTGGGAAGACCCAGTACTTC.

In its sample, this clonotype was seen many times. The rearrangement links TRBV29-1 to TRBJ2-1, with 12 bases that match TRBD2. The trim removed 3 bases at V and 0 bases at J, leaving 3 bases unmatched. The CDR3 length is 16 residues. Per germline, CDR1 SQVTM and CDR2 ANQGSEA. CDR3 loop: CSVDETSGSSYNEQFF. Written as DNA, the CDR3 is TGCAGCGTTGATGAGACTAGCGGGAGCTCCTACAATGAGCAGTTCTTC.

In DNA, the CDR3 is TGTGCCAGCAGTCACGGGCCAGAGGAAGAACATACTGAAGCTTTCTTT. The encoded protein is CASSHGPEEEHTEAFF. The V call is TRBV13, the J call TRBJ1-1; D call uncertain. The CDR3 sequence is 16 residues long. Germline CDR1 PRHDT, CDR2 FYEKMQ (reference sequence). Trimming took 6 bases from V and 5 from J, leaving 22 bases between them.